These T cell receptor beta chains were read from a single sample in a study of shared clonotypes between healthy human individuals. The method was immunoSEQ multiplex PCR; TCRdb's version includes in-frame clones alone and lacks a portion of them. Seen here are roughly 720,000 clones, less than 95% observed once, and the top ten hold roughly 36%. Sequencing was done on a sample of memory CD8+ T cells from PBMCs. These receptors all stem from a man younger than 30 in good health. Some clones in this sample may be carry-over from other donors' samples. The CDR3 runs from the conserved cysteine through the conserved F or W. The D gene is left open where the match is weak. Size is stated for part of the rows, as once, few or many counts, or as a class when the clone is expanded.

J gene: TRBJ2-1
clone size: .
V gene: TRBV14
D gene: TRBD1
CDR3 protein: CASSHLMPGQTYNEQFF
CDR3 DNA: TGTGCCAGCAGCCACTTAATGCCGGGACAGACCTACAATGAGCAGTTCTTC

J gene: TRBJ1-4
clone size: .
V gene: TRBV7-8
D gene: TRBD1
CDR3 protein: CASSLPGQSDRPWRKLFF
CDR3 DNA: TGTGCCAGCAGCTTGCCGGGACAGTCGGACCGACCCTGGAGAAAACTGTTTTTT

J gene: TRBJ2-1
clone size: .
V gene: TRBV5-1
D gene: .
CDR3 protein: CASSGPELYNEQFF
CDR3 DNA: TGCGCCAGCAGCGGACCCGAGCTATACAATGAGCAGTTCTTC

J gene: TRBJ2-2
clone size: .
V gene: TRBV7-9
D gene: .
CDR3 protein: CASSPYSGVFINTGELFF
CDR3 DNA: TGTGCCAGCAGCCCCTATTCGGGGGTGTTTATCAACACCGGGGAGCTGTTTTTT

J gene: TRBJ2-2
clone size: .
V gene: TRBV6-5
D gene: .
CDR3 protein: CASSAAGIGELFF
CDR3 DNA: TGTGCCAGCAGTGCCGCAGGGATCGGGGAGCTGTTTTTT

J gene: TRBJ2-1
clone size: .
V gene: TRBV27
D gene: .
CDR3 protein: CASKSYSYNEQFF
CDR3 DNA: TGTGCCAGCAAGAGTTACTCCTACAATGAGCAGTTCTTC

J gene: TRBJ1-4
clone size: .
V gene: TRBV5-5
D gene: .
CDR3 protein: CASSLAELITTNEKLFF
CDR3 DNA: TGTGCCAGCAGCTTGGCCGAGTTAATTACAACTAATGAAAAACTGTTTTTT

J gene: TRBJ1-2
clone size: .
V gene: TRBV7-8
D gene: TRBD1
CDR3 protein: CASSSPDRDGYTF
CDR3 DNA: TGTGCCAGCAGCTCCCCAGACAGGGATGGCTACACCTTC

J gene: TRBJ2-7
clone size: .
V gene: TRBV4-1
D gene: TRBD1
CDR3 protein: CASSQGFKDRGGEQYF
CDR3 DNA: TGCGCCAGCAGCCAAGGCTTCAAGGACAGGGGGGGCGAGCAGTACTTC

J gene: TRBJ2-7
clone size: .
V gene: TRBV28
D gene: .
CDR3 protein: CASRPLEEPSYEQYF
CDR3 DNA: TGTGCCAGCAGGCCCCTAGAGGAACCATCCTACGAGCAGTACTTC

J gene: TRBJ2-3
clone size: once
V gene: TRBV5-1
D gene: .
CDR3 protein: CASSRQSGTLSPDTQYF
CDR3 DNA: TGCGCCAGCAGCCGCCAATCCGGGACACTCTCTCCTGATACGCAGTATTTT

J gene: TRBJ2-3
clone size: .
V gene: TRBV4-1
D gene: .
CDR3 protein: CASSQGPGADTQYF
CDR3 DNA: TGCGCCAGCAGCCAAGGTCCCGGGGCAGATACGCAGTATTTT

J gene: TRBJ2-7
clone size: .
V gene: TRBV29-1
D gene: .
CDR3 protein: CSVLGAPGEQYF
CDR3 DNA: TGCAGCGTTCTGGGGGCGCCTGGCGAGCAGTACTTC

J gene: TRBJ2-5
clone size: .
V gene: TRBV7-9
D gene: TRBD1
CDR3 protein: CASSSDRVLETQYF
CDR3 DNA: TGTGCCAGCAGCTCGGACAGGGTGTTGGAGACCCAGTACTTC

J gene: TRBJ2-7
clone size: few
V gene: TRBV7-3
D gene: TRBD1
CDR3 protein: CASSFTGGGGEQYF
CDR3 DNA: TGTGCCAGCAGCTTTACAGGGGGCGGCGGCGAGCAGTACTTC

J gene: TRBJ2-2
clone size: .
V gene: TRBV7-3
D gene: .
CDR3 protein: CASSVLAVANTGELFF
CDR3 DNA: TGTGCCAGCAGCGTACTAGCCGTAGCGAACACCGGGGAGCTGTTTTTT

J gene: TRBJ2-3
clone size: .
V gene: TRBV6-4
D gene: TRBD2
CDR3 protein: CASSDLSGSPRGTDTQYF
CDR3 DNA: TGTGCCAGCAGTGACCTAAGCGGGAGCCCCCGGGGGACAGATACGCAGTATTTT

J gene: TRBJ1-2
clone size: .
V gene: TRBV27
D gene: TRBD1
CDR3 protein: CASSPQGAGYGYTF
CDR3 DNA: TGTGCCAGCAGCCCACAGGGGGCCGGGTATGGCTACACCTTC

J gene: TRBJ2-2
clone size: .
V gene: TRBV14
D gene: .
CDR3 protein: CASSQTGELFF
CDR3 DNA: TGTGCCAGCAGCCAAACCGGGGAGCTGTTTTTT

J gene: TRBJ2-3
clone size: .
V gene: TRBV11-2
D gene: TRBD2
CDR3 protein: CASSPEGLAVTDTQYF
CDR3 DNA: TGTGCCAGCAGCCCAGAGGGACTAGCGGTCACAGATACGCAGTATTTT

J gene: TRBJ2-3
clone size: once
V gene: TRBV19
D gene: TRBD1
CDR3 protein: CASSSRTGAADTQYF
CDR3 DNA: TGTGCCAGTAGCTCCCGGACAGGGGCGGCAGATACGCAGTATTTT

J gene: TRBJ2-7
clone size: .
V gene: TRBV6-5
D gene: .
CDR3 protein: CASSYSGSYEQYF
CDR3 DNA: TGTGCCAGCAGTTATAGCGGCTCCTACGAGCAGTACTTC

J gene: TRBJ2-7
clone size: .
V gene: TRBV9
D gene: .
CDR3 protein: CASSVGHDPGYEQYF
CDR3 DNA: TGTGCCAGCAGCGTAGGTCACGACCCAGGGTACGAGCAGTACTTC

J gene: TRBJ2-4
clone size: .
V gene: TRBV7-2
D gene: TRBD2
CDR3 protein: CASSPASGRKNIQYF
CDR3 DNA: TGTGCCAGCAGCCCCGCTAGCGGGAGAAAAAACATTCAGTACTTC

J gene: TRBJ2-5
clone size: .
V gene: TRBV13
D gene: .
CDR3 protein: CASSSTPAEETQYF
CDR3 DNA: TGTGCCAGCAGCTCGACCCCGGCGGAAGAGACCCAGTACTTC

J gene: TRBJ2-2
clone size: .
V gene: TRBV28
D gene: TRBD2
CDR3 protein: CASSPGASGRVPGELFF
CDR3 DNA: TGTGCCAGCAGTCCCGGGGCTAGCGGGAGGGTACCCGGGGAGCTGTTTTTT

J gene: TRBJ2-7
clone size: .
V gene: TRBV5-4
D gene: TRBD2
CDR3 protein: CASSFERGSTYEQYF
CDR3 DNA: TGTGCCAGCAGCTTTGAACGCGGGAGCACCTACGAGCAGTACTTC

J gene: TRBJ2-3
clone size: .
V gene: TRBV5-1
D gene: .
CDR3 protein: CASSLDRGRGTDTQYF
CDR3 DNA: TGCGCCAGCAGCTTGGACCGCGGCAGGGGTACAGATACGCAGTATTTT

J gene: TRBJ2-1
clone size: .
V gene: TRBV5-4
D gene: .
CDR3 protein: CAIPRDPRGNEQFF
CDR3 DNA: TGTGCCATCCCGCGGGACCCCAGGGGCAATGAGCAGTTCTTC

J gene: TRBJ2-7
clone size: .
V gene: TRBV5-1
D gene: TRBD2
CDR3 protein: CASSLAAGTSGSYEQYF
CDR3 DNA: TGCGCCAGCAGCTTGGCGGCCGGGACTAGCGGATCCTACGAGCAGTACTTC

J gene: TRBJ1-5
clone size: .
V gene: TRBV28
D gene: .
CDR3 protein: CASSHISRDRSFNQPQHF
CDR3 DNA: TGTGCCAGCAGTCATATATCCCGGGACCGAAGTTTCAATCAGCCCCAGCATTTT

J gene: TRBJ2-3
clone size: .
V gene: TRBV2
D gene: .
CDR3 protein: CASSPIFHDRQDTQYF
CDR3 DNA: TGTGCCAGCAGTCCCATCTTCCATGACAGACAAGATACGCAGTATTTT

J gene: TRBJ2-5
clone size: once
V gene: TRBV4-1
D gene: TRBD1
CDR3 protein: CASSQIRQGQETQYF
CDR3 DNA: TGCGCCAGCAGCCAGATTAGACAGGGACAAGAGACCCAGTACTTC

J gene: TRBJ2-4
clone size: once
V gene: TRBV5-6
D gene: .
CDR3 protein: CASSLNLAKNIQYF
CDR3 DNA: TGTGCCAGCAGCTTGAACCTAGCCAAAAACATTCAGTACTTC

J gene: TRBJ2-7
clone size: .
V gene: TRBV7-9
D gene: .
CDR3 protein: CASSLGDTRHAYF
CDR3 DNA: TGTGCCAGCAGCTTGGGGGACACAAGGCATGCGTACTTC

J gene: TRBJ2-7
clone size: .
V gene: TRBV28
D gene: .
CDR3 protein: CASSLSPPREQYF
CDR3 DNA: TGTGCCAGCAGTTTATCCCCCCCCCGCGAGCAGTACTTC

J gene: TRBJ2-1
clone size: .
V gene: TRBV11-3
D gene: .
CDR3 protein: CASSLDTDSSSYNEQFF
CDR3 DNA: TGTGCCAGCAGCTTAGATACCGACTCGAGCTCCTACAATGAGCAGTTCTTC

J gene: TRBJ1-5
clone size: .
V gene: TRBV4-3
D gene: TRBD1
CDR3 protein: CASSQDHRGPQPQHF
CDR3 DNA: TGCGCCAGCAGCCAAGATCACAGGGGGCCTCAGCCCCAGCATTTT

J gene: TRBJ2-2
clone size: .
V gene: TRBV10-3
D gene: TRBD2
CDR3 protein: CAISHHWTSGNTGELFF
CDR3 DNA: TGTGCCATCAGCCACCACTGGACTAGCGGGAACACCGGGGAGCTGTTTTTT

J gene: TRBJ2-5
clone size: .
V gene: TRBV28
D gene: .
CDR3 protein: CASSFPPGVGETQYF
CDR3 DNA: TGTGCCAGCAGTTTCCCCCCCGGAGTGGGGGAGACCCAGTACTTC

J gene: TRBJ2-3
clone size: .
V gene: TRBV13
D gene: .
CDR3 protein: CASGMGSDTQYF
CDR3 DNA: TGTGCCAGCGGCATGGGGTCAGATACGCAGTATTTT

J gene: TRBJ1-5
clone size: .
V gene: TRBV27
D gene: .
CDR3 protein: CASSSTQDGNQPQHF
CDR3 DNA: TGTGCCAGCAGTAGTACGCAGGATGGCAATCAGCCCCAGCATTTT

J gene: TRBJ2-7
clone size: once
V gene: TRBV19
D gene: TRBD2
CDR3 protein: CASSILAGVSYEQYF
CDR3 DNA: TGTGCCAGTAGTATCCTAGCGGGGGTATCCTACGAGCAGTACTTC

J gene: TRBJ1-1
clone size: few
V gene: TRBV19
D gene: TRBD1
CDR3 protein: CASSLSGQAAGATEAFF
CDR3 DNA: TGTGCCAGTAGTTTGAGTGGACAGGCGGCCGGTGCCACTGAAGCTTTCTTT

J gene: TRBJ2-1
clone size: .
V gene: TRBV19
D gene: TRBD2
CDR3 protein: CASSISSGNYNEQFF
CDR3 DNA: TGTGCCAGTAGTATTTCTAGCGGTAACTACAATGAGCAGTTCTTC

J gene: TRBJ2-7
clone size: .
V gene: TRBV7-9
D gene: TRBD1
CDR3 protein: CASSFDRGEQYF
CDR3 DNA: TGTGCCAGCAGCTTCGACAGGGGCGAGCAGTACTTC

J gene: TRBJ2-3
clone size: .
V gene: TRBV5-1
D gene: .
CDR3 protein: CASSFWEPSTDTQYF
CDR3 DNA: TGCGCCAGCAGCTTCTGGGAACCTAGCACAGATACGCAGTATTTT

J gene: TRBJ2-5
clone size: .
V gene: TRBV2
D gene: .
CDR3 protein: CASSVLSVGVAGETQYF
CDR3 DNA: TGTGCCAGCAGCGTCCTCTCGGTGGGGGTGGCGGGAGAGACCCAGTACTTC

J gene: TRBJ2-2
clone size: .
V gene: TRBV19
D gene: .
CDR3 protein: CASSPSNTGELFF
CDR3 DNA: TGTGCCAGTAGTCCCTCGAACACCGGGGAGCTGTTTTTT

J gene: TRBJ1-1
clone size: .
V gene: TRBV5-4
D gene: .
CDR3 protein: CASSLTPRGSSTEAFF
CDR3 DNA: TGTGCCAGCAGCCTGACCCCTCGGGGTTCGAGCACTGAAGCTTTCTTT

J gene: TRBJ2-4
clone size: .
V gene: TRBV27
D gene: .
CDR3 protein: CASSTGDNKNIQYF
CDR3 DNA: TGTGCCAGCAGTACTGGGGACAACAAAAACATTCAGTACTTC

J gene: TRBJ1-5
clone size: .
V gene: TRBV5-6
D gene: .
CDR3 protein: CASSLAPGSNQPQHF
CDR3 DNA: TGTGCCAGCAGCTTGGCACCGGGCAGCAATCAGCCCCAGCATTTT

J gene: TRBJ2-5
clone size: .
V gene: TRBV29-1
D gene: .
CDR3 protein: CSVEVDGGSQETQYF
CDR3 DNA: TGCAGCGTTGAAGTAGACGGAGGAAGCCAAGAGACCCAGTACTTC

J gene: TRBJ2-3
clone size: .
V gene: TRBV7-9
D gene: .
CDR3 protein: CASSYRGGTDPTDTQYF
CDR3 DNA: TGTGCCAGCAGCTACCGTGGGGGGACCGACCCGACAGATACGCAGTATTTT

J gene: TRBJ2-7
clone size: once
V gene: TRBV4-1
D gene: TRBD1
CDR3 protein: CASSLKIGDSLSYEQYF
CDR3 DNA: TGCGCCAGCAGCCTAAAGATCGGGGACAGTCTCTCCTACGAGCAGTACTTC